The T cell receptor beta chain under discussion was sequenced for a study of OX40 agonist ivuxolimab in advanced cancers. As for the study in general: The drug used for patients, ivuxolimab, was an agonistic anti-OX40 (CD134) antibody.

TCRdb keeps only in-frame clones here, not all; method: immunoSEQ multiplex PCR. The sample yields roughly 90,000 clones, approximately 91% seen once. No patient had autoimmune disease or received systemic immunosuppression. This clone was observed a few times. Its antigen is undetermined. Other DNA variants within this sample encode the same CDR3. Study results and caveats: Within 6 weeks, CD4+ and CD8+ blood T cells expanded clonally at 0.1 to 3.0 mg/kg. Fewer expanded clones were found on average in CD4+ than in CD8+ T cells.

The CDR3 runs to 16 residues. V shed 0 bases and J shed 4 bases, with 13 bases lying between them. CDR1 is MGHRA and CDR2 is YSYEKL in the germline V gene. This material consisted of CD4+ or CD8+ T cells sorted from blood, taken in a trial of the OX40 agonist ivuxolimab. The source of this sequence is an adult with an advanced solid tumor such as melanoma, head and neck, liver or kidney cancer. The chain carries TRBV4-1 and TRBJ2-1, with D perhaps matching TRBD2 (5 bases). The CDR3 spells CASSQDRRVSYNEQFF. The CDR3, as DNA: TGCGCCAGCAGCCAAGATAGGCGGGTTTCGTACAATGAGCAGTTCTTC.